The clone carrying this T cell receptor (beta chain) was recorded many times. This sample is drawn from a study of regulatory T cells in long-lasting Graves disease. Sequencing libraries for TCR beta were prepared with iRepertoire HTBI primers and Arm-PCR of CDR3 regions. TCRdb re-called the multiplex PCR reads through MiXCR, storing one row per CDR3 protein. Altogether more than 350,000 distinct CDR3 sequences are present, 15% being singletons, with the ten largest covering around 15%. Time point in this sample: newly diagnosed GD, antithyroid drugs for less than 3 months. PBMC RNA served as the TCR library source. The sample was also reused in another study, on T cells in Graves' hyperthyroidism and ophthalmopathy.

This clonotype was sampled from a woman between 25 and 40 years old with Graves disease. This sample comprised peripheral blood mononuclear cells (PBMCs), obtained at new diagnosis, from a patient treated with antithyroid drugs.

CDR3 in amino acids: CASSNYGTEETQYF. CDR3 DNA: TGTGCCAGCAGCAATTACGGGACTGAAGAGACCCAGTACTTC. This rearrangement joins TRBV12-3 or TRBV12-4 to TRBJ2-5, with D possibly being TRBD2 (6 bases). The ends were cut back, 6 bases at V and 3 bases at J, with 14 bases in the middle. This CDR3 contains 14 residues.